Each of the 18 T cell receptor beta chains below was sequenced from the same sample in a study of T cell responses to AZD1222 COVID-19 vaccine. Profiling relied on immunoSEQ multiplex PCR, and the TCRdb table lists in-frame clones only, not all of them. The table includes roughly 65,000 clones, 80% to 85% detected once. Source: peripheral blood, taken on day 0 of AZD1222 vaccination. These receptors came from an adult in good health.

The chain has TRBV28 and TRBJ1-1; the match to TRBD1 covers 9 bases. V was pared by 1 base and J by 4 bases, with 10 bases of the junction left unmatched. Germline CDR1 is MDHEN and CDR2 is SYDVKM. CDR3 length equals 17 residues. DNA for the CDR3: TGTGCCAGCAGTTTATTACGGGGGACAGGGATAACCACTGAAGCTTTCTTT. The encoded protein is CASSLLRGTGITTEAFF.

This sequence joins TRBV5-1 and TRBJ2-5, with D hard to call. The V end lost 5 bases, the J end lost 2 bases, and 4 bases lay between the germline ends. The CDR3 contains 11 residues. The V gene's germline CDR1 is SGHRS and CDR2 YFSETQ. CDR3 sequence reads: CASRMQETQYF. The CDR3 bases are TGCGCCAGCAGGATGCAAGAGACCCAGTACTTC.

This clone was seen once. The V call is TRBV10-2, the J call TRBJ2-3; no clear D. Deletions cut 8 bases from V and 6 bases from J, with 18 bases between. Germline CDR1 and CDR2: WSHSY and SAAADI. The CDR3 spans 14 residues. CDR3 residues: CASAVTPPPDTQYF. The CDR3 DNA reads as TGCGCCAGCGCTGTCACGCCACCGCCCGATACGCAGTATTTT.

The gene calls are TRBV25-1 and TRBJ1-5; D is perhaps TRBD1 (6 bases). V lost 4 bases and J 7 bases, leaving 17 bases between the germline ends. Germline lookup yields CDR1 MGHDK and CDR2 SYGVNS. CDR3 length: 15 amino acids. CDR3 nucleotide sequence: TGTGCCAGCAGTGGGGGGCAGGGCCTAGGCCAGCCCCAGCATTTT. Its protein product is CASSGGQGLGQPQHF.

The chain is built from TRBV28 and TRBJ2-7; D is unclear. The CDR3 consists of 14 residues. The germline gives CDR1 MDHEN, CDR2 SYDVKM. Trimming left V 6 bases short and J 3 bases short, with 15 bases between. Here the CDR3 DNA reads TGTGCCAGCAGCTCCATACCCTACCTCTACGAGCAGTACTTC. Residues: CASSSIPYLYEQYF.

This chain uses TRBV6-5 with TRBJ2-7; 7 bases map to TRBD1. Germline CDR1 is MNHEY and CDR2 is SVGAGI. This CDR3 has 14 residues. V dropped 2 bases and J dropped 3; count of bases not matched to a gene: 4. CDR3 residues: CASSYETGSYEQYF. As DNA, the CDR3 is TGTGCCAGCAGTTACGAGACAGGGAGCTACGAGCAGTACTTC.

This CDR3 is CASCRLGNSEQYF. CDR3 DNA sequence: TGTGCCAGCTGTAGATTGGGTAACAGCGAGCAGTACTTC. V gene TRBV7-9 combines with J gene TRBJ2-7; D not certain. V was shortened by 8 bases and J by 6 bases, with 17 bases between the two germline ends. Germline V gene lookup returns CDR1 SEHNR and CDR2 FQNEAQ (reference sequence). The CDR3 has 13 amino acids.

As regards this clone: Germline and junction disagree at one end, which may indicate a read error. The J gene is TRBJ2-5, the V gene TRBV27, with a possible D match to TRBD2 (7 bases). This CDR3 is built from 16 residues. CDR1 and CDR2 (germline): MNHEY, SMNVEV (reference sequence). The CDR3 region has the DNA TGTACCAGCCGTAGGGGTGGGGGGGCTAATGAGGAAACCCAGTACTTC. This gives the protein CTSRRGGGANEETQYF.

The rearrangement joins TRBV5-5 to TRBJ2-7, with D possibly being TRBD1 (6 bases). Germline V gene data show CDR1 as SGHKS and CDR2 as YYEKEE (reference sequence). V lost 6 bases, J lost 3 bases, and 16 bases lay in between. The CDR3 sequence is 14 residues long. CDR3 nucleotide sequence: TGTGCCAGCACCTTCTATACAGGGAGCTACGAGCAGTACTTC. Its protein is CASTFYTGSYEQYF.

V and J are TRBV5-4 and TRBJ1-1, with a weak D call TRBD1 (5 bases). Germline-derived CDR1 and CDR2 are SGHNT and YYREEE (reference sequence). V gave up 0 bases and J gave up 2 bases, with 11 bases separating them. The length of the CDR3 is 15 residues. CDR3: CASSLGRGSNTEAFF. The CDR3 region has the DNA TGTGCCAGCAGCTTGGGTAGGGGAAGTAACACTGAAGCTTTCTTT. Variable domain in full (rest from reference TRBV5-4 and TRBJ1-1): ETGVTQSPTHLIKTRGQQVTLRCSSQSGHNTVSWYQQALGQGPQFIFQYYREEENGRGNFPPRFSGLQFPNYSSELNVNALELDDSALYLCASSLGRGSNTEAFFGQGTRLTVV.

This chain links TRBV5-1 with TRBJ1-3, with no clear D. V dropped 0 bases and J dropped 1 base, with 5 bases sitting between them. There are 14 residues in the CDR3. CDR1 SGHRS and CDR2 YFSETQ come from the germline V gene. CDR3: CASSLDGSGNTIYF. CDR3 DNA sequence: TGCGCCAGCAGCTTGGACGGGTCTGGAAACACCATATATTTT.

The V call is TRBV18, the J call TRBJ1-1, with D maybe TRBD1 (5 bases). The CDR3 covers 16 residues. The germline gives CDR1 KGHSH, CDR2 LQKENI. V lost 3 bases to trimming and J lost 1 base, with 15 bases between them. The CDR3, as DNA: TGTGCCAGCTCACCCACGGGGGGGGTGTCGAACACTGAAGCTTTCTTT. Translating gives CASSPTGGVSNTEAFF.

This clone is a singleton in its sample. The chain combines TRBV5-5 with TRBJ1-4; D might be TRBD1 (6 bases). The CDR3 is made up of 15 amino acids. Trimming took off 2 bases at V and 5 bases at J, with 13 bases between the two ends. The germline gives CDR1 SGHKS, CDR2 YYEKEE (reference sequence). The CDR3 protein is CASSFGVTGNEKLFF. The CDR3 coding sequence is TGTGCCAGCAGCTTTGGGGTTACAGGGAATGAAAAACTGTTTTTT. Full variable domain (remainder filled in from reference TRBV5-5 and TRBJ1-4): DAGVTQSPTHLIKTRGQQVTLRCSPISGHKSVSWYQQVLGQGPQFIFQYYEKEERGRGNFPDRFSARQFPNYSSELNVNALLLGDSALYLCASSFGVTGNEKLFFGSGTQLSVL.

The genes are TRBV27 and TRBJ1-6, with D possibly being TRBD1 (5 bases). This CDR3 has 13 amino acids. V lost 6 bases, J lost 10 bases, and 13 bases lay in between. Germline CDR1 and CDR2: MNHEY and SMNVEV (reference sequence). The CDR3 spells CASSLTGDSPLHF. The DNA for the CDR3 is TGTGCCAGCAGCCTTACGGGGGACTCACCCCTCCACTTT.

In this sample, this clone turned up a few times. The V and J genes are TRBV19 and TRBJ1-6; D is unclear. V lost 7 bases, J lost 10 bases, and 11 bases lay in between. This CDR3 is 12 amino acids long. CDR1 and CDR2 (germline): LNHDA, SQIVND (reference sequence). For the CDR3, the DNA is TGTGCCAGTATGGCAATGGGGTCACCCCTCCACTTT. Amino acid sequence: CASMAMGSPLHF.

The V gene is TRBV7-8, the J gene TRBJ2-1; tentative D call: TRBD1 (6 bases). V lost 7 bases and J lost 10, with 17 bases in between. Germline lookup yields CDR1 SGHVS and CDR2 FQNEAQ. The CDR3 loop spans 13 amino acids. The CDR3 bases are TGTGCCAGCATCCCCCCCACAGGGTGGGAGCAGTTCTTC. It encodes CASIPPTGWEQFF.

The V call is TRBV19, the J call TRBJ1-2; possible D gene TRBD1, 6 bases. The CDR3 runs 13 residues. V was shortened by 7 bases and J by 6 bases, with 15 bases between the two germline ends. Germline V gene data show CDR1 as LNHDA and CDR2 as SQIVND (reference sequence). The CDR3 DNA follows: TGTGCCAGTACCATACAGGGATGGGATGGCTACACCTTC. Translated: CASTIQGWDGYTF.

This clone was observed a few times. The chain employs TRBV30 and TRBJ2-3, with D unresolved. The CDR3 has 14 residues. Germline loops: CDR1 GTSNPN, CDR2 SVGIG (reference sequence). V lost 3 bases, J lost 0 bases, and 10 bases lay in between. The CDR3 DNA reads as TGTGCCTGGAGCCCGGGCGGAAGCACAGATACGCAGTATTTT. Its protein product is CAWSPGGSTDTQYF.